This paragraph covers one T cell receptor beta chain sequence. No antigen is known for it. The sample is drawn from a study of long-term antiretroviral therapy in people with HIV. Study-wide points: The study found narrower CDR3 length ranges in HIV repertoires than in controls.

J lost 5 bases, V lost 0 bases, and 2 bases had no gene match. The CDR3 is 16 amino acids. Germline values: CDR1 MGHRA, CDR2 YSYEKL. With survey level as its setting, the immunoSEQ assay was v3.0. The data were produced by immunoSEQ multiplex PCR, yet TCRdb's version contains in-frame clones alone and is incomplete. The table has more than 15,000 clones, about 94% seen once; the top ten hold approximately 4.2%. The chain uses TRBV4-1 and TRBJ2-3; TRBD2 aligns across 13 bases. This clonotype was obtained from a woman in her forties or fifties with HIV. The sample was unsorted PBMCs, taken around 6.4 years after starting antiretroviral therapy. The CDR3 loop reads CASSQEGLAGRDTQYF. Written as DNA, the CDR3 is TGCGCCAGCAGCCAAGAGGGACTAGCGGGAAGAGATACGCAGTATTTT.